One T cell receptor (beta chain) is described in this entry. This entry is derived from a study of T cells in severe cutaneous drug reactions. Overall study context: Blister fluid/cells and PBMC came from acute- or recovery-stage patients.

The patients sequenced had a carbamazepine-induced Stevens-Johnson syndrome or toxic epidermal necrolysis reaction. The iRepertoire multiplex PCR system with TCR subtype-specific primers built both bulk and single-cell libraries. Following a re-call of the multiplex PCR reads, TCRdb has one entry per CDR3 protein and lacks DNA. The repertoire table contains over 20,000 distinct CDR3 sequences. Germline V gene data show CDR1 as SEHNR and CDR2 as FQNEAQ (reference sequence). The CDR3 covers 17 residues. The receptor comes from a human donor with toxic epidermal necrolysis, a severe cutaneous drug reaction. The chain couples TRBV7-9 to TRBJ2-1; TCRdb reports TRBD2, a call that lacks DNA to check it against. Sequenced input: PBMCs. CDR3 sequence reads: CASSGITGTSGGNEQFF.